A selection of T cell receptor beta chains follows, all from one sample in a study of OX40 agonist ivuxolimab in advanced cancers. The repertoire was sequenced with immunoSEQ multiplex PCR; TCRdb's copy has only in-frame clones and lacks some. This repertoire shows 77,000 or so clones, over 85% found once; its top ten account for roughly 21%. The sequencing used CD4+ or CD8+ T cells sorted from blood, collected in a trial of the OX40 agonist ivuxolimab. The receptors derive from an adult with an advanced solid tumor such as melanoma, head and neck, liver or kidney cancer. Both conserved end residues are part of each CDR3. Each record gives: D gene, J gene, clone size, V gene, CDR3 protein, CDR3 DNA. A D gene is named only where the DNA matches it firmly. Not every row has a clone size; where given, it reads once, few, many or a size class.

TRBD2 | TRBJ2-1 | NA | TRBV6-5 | CASRGREVTNEQFF | TGTGCCAGCAGAGGGCGGGAGGTAACCAATGAGCAGTTCTTC
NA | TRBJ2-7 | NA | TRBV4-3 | CASSQHRPLGAVSYEQYF | TGCGCCAGCAGCCAACACCGGCCTTTGGGAGCGGTCTCCTACGAGCAGTACTTC
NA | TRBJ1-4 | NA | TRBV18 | CASSPEPILGEKLFF | TGTGCCAGCTCACCAGAGCCGATCCTAGGGGAAAAACTGTTTTTT
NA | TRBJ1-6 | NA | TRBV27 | CASSLSWGDSPLHF | TGTGCCAGCAGTTTGTCCTGGGGGGATTCACCCCTCCACTTT
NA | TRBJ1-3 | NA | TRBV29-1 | CSVWEATGNTIYF | TGCAGCGTTTGGGAAGCCACTGGAAACACCATATATTTT
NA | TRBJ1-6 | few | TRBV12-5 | CASGLVRRVNSPLHF | TGTGCTAGTGGTTTGGTTCGCCGGGTGAATTCACCCCTCCACTTT
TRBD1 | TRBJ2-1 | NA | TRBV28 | CASSLGTGVYNEQFF | TGTGCCAGCAGTCTGGGGACAGGGGTCTACAATGAGCAGTTCTTC
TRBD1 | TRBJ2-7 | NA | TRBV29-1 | CSVLARQGPYYEQYF | TGCAGCGTCCTCGCCAGACAGGGTCCCTACTACGAGCAGTACTTC
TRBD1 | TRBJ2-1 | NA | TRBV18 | CASSPRDRSYNEQFF | TGTGCCAGCTCACCACGGGACAGATCCTACAATGAGCAGTTCTTC
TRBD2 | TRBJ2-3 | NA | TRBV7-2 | CASSLETGTSGRLTYTQYF | TGTGCCAGCAGCTTAGAGACCGGGACTAGCGGGAGGCTCACATATACGCAGTATTTT
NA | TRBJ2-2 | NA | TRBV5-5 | CASSVRQSHIMFAGELFF | TGTGCCAGCAGCGTCCGACAGTCCCACATAATGTTCGCCGGGGAGCTGTTTTTT
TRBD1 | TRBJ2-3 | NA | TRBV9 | CASSHRGGTGGTDTQYF | TGTGCCAGCAGCCACCGGGGGGGGACAGGGGGCACAGATACGCAGTATTTT
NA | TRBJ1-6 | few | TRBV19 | CASSNRVLPLHF | TGTGCCAGTAGTAACAGGGTTTTACCCCTCCACTTT
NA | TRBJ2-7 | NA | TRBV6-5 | CASSDVGSWEQYF | TGTGCCAGCAGTGATGTCGGGTCGTGGGAGCAGTACTTC
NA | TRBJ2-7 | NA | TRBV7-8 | CASSLGLAAIYEQYF | TGTGCCAGCAGCTTAGGTCTAGCTGCAATATACGAGCAGTACTTC
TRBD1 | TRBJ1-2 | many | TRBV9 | CASSAQGGAAYGYTF | TGTGCCAGCAGCGCGCAGGGGGGAGCTGCCTATGGCTACACCTTC
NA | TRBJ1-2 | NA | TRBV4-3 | CASSQDSVGNYGYTF | TGCGCCAGCAGCCAAGATTCAGTAGGCAACTATGGCTACACCTTC
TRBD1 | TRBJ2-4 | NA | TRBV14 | CASSQWTGGNIQYF | TGTGCCAGCAGCCAATGGACAGGGGGGAACATTCAGTACTTC
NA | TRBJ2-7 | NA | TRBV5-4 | CASTHRQGGDEQYF | TGTGCCAGCACCCACCGGCAGGGGGGAGACGAGCAGTACTTC
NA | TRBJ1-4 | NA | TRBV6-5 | CASSLGPSEKLFF | TGTGCCAGTTCTCTGGGGCCCAGCGAAAAACTGTTTTTT
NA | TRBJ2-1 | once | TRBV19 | CASSLAWNEQFF | TGTGCCAGTAGTCTCGCATGGAATGAGCAGTTCTTC
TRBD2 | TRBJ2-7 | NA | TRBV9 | CASSVGTSGTYEQYF | TGTGCCAGCAGCGTAGGGACTAGCGGAACTTACGAGCAGTACTTC
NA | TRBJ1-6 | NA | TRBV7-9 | CASSPRQDYNSPLHF | TGTGCCAGCAGCCCAAGACAGGATTATAATTCACCCCTCCACTTT
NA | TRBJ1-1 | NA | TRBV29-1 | CSVDNPTGGLNTEAFF | TGCAGCGTTGACAACCCCACTGGGGGCTTGAACACTGAAGCTTTCTTT
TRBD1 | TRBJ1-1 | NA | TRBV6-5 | CASTRGRGHAEAFF | TGTGCCAGCACTCGAGGCAGGGGGCACGCTGAAGCTTTCTTT
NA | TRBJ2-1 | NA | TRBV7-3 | CASSRLYTPLPREQFF | TGTGCCAGCAGCCGTCTGTATACACCTCTACCCAGAGAGCAGTTCTTC
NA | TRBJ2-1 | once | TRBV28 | CASSLDRDEQFF | TGTGCCAGCAGTCTGGACCGGGATGAGCAGTTCTTC
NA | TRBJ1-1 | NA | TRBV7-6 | CASSLNTEAFF | TGTGCCAGCAGCTTGAACACTGAAGCTTTCTTT
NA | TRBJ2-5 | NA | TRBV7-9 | CASSLMDSVRQTQYF | TGTGCCAGCAGCTTAATGGACAGTGTTCGTCAGACCCAGTACTTC
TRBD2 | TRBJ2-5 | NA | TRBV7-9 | CASSPVAGGIIETQYF | TGTGCCAGCAGCCCGGTAGCGGGAGGTATCATAGAGACCCAGTACTTC
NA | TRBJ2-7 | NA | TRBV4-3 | CASSQDRATNYEQYF | TGCGCCAGCAGCCAAGACCGGGCCACGAACTACGAGCAGTACTTC
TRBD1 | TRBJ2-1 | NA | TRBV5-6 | CASSLDVRTGSADNEQFF | TGTGCCAGCAGCTTGGATGTCAGGACAGGGTCAGCGGACAATGAGCAGTTCTTC
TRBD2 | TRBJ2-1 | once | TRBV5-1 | CASSWSGVARGNEQFF | TGCGCCAGCAGCTGGAGCGGGGTTGCTCGGGGAAATGAGCAGTTCTTC
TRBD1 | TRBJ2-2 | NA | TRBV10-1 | CASGQDPDQVTGELFF | TGCGCCAGTGGACAGGACCCCGACCAGGTCACCGGGGAGCTGTTTTTT
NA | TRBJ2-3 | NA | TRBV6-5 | CASSPGGSTDTQYF | TGTGCCAGCAGCCCTGGGGGTAGCACAGATACGCAGTATTTT
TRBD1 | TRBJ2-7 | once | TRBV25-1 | CASSLRDSLTYEQYF | TGTGCCAGCAGTCTCCGGGACAGCCTAACCTACGAGCAGTACTTC
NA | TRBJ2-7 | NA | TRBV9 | CASSVAAAVDEQYF | TGTGCCAGCAGCGTAGCTGCAGCTGTGGACGAGCAGTACTTC
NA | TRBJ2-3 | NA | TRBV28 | CASSFRATDTQYF | TGTGCCAGCAGTTTCCGGGCGACAGATACGCAGTATTTT
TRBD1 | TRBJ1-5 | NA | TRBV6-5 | CASSLTDRGSQPQHF | TGTGCCAGCAGCCTTACCGACAGGGGGAGTCAGCCCCAGCATTTT
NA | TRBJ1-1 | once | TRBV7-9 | CASSLRERGTTEAFF | TGTGCCAGCAGCTTACGCGAGCGGGGGACCACTGAAGCTTTCTTT
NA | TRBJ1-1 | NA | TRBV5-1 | CASSSVGLAVLNTEAFF | TGCGCCAGCAGCTCGGTTGGGTTAGCAGTTTTGAACACTGAAGCTTTCTTT
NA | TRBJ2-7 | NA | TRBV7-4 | CASSLGIHGDEQYF | TGTGCCAGCAGCTTAGGAATACATGGGGACGAGCAGTACTTC
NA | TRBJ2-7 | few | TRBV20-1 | CSAPQGEQYF | TGCAGTGCCCCTCAGGGGGAGCAGTACTTC
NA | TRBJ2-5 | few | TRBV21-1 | CASSAHTSPEETQYF | TGTGCCAGCAGCGCCCATACTAGCCCCGAAGAGACCCAGTACTTC
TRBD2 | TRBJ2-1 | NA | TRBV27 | CASSLGLAGINEQFF | TGTGCCAGCAGTTTGGGACTAGCGGGAATAAATGAGCAGTTCTTC
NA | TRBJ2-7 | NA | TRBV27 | CASSDASYEQYF | TGTGCCAGCAGTGATGCCTCCTACGAGCAGTACTTC
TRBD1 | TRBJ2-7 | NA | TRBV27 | CASSLDRTGGLSEQYF | TGTGCCAGCAGTTTAGATCGGACAGGGGGCCTTTCCGAGCAGTACTTC
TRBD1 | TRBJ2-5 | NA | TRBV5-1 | CASRPGQGGQETQYF | TGCGCCAGCAGACCGGGACAGGGGGGTCAAGAGACCCAGTACTTC
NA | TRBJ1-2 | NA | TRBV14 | CASSLAGDYPNYGYTF | TGTGCCAGCAGCCTAGCAGGGGACTACCCTAACTATGGCTACACCTTC
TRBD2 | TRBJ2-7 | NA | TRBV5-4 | CASSRWRGEAYEQYF | TGTGCCAGCAGCCGGTGGCGGGGGGAGGCCTACGAGCAGTACTTC
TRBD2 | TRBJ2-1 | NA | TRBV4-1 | CASSPRLAGVANEQFF | TGCGCCAGCAGCCCCCGACTAGCGGGGGTGGCCAATGAGCAGTTCTTC
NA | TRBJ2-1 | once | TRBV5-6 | CASSSEVTLTDNEQFF | TGTGCCAGCAGCTCGGAAGTAACCCTGACCGACAATGAGCAGTTCTTC
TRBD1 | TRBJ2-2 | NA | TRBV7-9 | CASSLGQGATGELFF | TGTGCCAGCAGCTTAGGGCAGGGGGCGACCGGGGAGCTGTTTTTT
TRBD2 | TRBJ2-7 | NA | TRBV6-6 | CASSMTSGYEQYF | TGTGCCAGCAGTATGACTAGCGGCTACGAGCAGTACTTC
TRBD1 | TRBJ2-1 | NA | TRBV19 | CASSIAGTVTSYNEQFF | TGTGCCAGTAGTATTGCCGGGACAGTGACCTCCTACAATGAGCAGTTCTTC
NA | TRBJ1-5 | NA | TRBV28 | CASTQRQELGQPQHF | TGTGCCAGCACCCAGAGACAGGAACTAGGCCAGCCCCAGCATTTT
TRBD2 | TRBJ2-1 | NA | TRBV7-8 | CASSLDLAGGYNEQFF | TGTGCCAGCAGCTTAGACCTAGCGGGTGGGTACAATGAGCAGTTCTTC
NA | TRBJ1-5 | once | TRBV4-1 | CASSYNQPQHF | TGCGCCAGCAGTTATAATCAGCCCCAGCATTTT
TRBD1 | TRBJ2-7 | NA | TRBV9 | CASSAPGTGVGEQYF | TGTGCCAGCAGCGCCCCCGGGACAGGGGTGGGGGAGCAGTACTTC